One and the same sample provided the 9 T cell receptor beta chains below, sequenced in a study of Ad26.COV2.S vaccination and SARS-CoV-2 variants. This table comes from immunoSEQ multiplex PCR, and its TCRdb copy is limited to in-frame clones, with some not included. The sample holds 46,000 or so clones, roughly 80% seen once. The sample in question was peripheral blood, obtained after recovery from COVID-19. Receptors were obtained from a human donor who had recovered from COVID-19.

For the CDR3, the DNA is TGCGCCAGCATGACCCTCGGGGGAAATGAAGCTTTCTTT. Protein sequence: CASMTLGGNEAFF. The V and J genes are TRBV5-1 and TRBJ1-1; TRBD1 is a possible D gene (5 bases). CDR3 length: 13 amino acids. Trimming took off 6 bases at V and 7 bases at J, with 16 bases between the two ends. CDR1 is SGHRS and CDR2 is YFSETQ in the germline V gene.

The chain links TRBV5-1 to TRBJ2-5; TRBD2 matches at 8 bases. V shed 1 base and J 3 bases; nucleotides not matched to a gene: 8. The CDR3 consists of 16 residues. Per the germline V gene, CDR1 is SGHRS and CDR2 is YFSETQ. The DNA of the CDR3 is TGCGCCAGCAGCTTGACCAGCGGGAGATCCGAAGAGACCCAGTACTTC. The encoded protein is CASSLTSGRSEETQYF.

The chain carries TRBV20-1 and TRBJ2-3; TRBD2 agrees at 7 bases. This CDR3 region has 15 residues. CDR1 is DFQATT, CDR2 SNEGSKA, per germline (reference sequence). Trimming at V came to 3 bases and at J to 4 bases, leaving 10 bases not matched to a gene. The CDR3 DNA is TGCAGTGCTAGTTGGACTAGGGAGGCCCCAGATACGCAGTATTTT. Translating gives CSASWTREAPDTQYF.

The chain uses TRBV3-1 (or the pseudogene TRBV3-2) and TRBJ1-1; no reliable D call. The germline V gene has CDR1 LGHDT and CDR2 YNNKEL (reference sequence). Trimming took 3 bases from V and 0 from J, leaving 8 bases between them. The CDR3 has 14 residues. The CDR3, as DNA: TGTGCCAGCAGCCATGGGGATTTGAACACTGAAGCTTTCTTT. It translates to CASSHGDLNTEAFF.

This clone was counted only a few times. The CDR3 is CASSSRTSGGRFANTGELFF. As DNA, the CDR3 is TGTGCCAGCAGCTCAAGGACTAGCGGGGGGAGATTCGCGAACACCGGGGAGCTGTTTTTT. The chain recombines TRBV9 with TRBJ2-2; the match to TRBD2 covers 14 bases. This CDR3 is 20 amino acids long. CDR1 SGDLS and CDR2 YYNGEE come from the germline V gene. Trimming cost V 4 bases and J 0 bases; bases outside gene matches: 11.

This chain connects TRBV6-6 to TRBJ2-7; no firm D call. The CDR3 sequence is 13 residues long. Germline V gene lookup returns CDR1 MNHNY and CDR2 SVGAGI (reference sequence). Trimming removed 0 bases from V and 0 bases from J, with 3 bases in between. The CDR3 sequence is CASSYSTSYEQYV. CDR3 nucleotides: TGTGCCAGCAGTTACTCGACCTCCTACGAGCAGTACGTC.

The rearrangement uses TRBV2 and TRBJ2-1, with 8 bases fitting TRBD1. The trim removed 8 bases at V and 4 bases at J, leaving 10 bases unmatched. The CDR3 sequence is 15 residues long. CDR1 is SNHLY, CDR2 FYNNEI, per germline. CDR3 DNA: TGTGCCAGCTTGTCCCGGGACAGGCTTTACAATGAGCAGTTCTTC. It encodes CASLSRDRLYNEQFF.

The genes are TRBV5-6 and TRBJ2-3; D is undetermined. Germline CDR1 and CDR2: SGHDT and YYEEEE. The CDR3 runs to 15 residues. V was cut by 1 base and J by 6 bases, with 15 bases left in between. The CDR3 DNA follows: TGTGCCAGCAGCTTGTCAGGCATCGGGTGGGATACGCAGTATTTT. Translated, it gives CASSLSGIGWDTQYF.

The chain joins TRBV19 to TRBJ1-4; D unclear. The germline V and J ends were trimmed by 4 bases and 2 bases, with 8 bases remaining between them. Looked up from germline, CDR1 is LNHDA and CDR2 is SQIVND (reference sequence). This CDR3 has 14 amino acids. The DNA of the CDR3 is TGTGCCAGTAGTAGAATCACCACTAATGAAAAACTGTTTTTT. Translating it yields CASSRITTNEKLFF.